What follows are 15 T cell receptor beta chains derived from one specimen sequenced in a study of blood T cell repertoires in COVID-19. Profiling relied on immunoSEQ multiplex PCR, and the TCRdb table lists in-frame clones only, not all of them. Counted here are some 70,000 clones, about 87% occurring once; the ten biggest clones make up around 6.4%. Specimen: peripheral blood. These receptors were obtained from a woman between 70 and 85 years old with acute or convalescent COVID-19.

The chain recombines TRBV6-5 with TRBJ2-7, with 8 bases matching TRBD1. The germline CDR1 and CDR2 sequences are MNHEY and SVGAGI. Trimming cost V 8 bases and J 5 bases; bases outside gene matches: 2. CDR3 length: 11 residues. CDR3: CASSGGNEQYF. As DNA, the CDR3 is TGTGCCAGCTCAGGGGGCAACGAGCAGTACTTC.

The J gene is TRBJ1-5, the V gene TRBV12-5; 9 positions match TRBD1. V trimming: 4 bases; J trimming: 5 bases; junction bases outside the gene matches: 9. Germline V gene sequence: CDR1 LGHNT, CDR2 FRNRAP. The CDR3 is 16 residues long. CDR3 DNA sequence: TGTGCTAGTGGTTCTCCCGGGACAGGGTTCTATCAGCCCCAGCATTTT. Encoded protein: CASGSPGTGFYQPQHF.

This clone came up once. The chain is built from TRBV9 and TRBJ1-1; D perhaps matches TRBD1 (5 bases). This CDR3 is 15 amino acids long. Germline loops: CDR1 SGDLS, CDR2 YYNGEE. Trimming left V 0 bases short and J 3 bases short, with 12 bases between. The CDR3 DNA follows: TGTGCCAGCAGCGTAGGCGACAGCCTGCACACTGAAGCTTTCTTT. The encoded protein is CASSVGDSLHTEAFF.

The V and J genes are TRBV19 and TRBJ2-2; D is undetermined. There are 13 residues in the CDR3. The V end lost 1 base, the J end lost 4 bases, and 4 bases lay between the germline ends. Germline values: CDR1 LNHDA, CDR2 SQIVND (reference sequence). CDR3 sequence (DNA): TGTGCCAGTAGTATAGTAGTCACCGGGGAGCTGTTTTTT. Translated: CASSIVVTGELFF.

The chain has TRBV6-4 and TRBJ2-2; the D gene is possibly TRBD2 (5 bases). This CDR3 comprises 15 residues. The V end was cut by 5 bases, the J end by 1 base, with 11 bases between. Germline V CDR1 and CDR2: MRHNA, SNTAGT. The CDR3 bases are TGTGCCAGCAGTACCGAGGGCCTGAACACCGGGGAGCTGTTTTTT. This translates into CASSTEGLNTGELFF.

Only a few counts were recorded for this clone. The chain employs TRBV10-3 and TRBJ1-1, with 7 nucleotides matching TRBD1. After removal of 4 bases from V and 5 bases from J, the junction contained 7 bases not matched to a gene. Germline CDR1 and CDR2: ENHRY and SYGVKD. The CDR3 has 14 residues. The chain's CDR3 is CAISASTGWTEAFF. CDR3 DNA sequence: TGTGCCATCAGTGCCTCGACAGGGTGGACTGAAGCTTTCTTT.

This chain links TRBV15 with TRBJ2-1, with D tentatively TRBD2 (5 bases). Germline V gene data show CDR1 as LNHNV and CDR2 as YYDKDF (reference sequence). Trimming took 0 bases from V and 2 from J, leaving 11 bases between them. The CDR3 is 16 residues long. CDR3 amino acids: CATSRDGGNPYNEQFF. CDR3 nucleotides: TGTGCCACCAGCAGAGATGGAGGTAACCCCTACAATGAGCAGTTCTTC.

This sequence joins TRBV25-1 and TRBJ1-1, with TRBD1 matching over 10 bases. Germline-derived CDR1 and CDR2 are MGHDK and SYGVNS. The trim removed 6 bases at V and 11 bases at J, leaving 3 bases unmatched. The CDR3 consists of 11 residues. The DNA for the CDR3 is TGTGCCAGCAGCACGGGACAGGGGGCTTTCTTT. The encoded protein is CASSTGQGAFF. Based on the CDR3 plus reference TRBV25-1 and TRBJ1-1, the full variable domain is EADIYQTPRYLVIGTGKKITLECSQTMGHDKMYWYQQDPGMELHLIHYSYGVNSTEKGDLSSESTVSRIRTEHFPLTLESARPSHTSQYLCASSTGQGAFFGQGTRLTVV.

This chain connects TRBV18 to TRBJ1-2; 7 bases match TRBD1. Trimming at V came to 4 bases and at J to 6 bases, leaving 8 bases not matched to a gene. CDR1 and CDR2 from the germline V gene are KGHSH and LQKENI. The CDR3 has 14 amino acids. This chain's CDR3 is CASSLYQGEDGYTF. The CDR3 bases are TGTGCCAGCTCACTTTATCAGGGGGAAGATGGCTACACCTTC.

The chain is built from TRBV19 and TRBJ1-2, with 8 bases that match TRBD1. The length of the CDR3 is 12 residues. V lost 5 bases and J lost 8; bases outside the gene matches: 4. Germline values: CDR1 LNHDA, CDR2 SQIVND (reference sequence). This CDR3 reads CASSVDRAGYTF. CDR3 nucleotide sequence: TGTGCCAGTAGTGTGGACAGGGCCGGCTACACCTTC.

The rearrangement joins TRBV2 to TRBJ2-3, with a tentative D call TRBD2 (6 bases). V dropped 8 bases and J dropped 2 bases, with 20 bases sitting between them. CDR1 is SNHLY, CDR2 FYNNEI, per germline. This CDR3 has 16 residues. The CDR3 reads CASGGGKDLFTDTQYF. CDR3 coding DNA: TGTGCCAGCGGCGGAGGGAAGGACCTTTTCACAGATACGCAGTATTTT.

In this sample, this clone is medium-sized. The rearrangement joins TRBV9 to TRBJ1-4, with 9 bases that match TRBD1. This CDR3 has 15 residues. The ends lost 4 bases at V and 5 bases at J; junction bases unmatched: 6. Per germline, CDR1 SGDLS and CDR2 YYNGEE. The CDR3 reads CASSPRQGGNEKLFF. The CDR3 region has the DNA TGTGCCAGCAGCCCCCGACAGGGGGGGAATGAAAAACTGTTTTTT.

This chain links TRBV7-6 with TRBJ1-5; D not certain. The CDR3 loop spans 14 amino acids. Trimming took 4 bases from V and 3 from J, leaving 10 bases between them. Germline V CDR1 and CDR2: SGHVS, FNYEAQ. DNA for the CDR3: TGTGCCAGCAGCTCCGGAACAGTCAATCAGCCCCAGCATTTT. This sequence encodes CASSSGTVNQPQHF. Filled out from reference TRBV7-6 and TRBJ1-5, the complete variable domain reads GAGVSQSPRYKVTKRGQDVALRCDPISGHVSLYWYRQALGQGPEFLTYFNYEAQQDKSGLPNDRFSAERPEGSISTLTIQRTEQRDSAMYRCASSSGTVNQPQHFGDGTRLSIL.

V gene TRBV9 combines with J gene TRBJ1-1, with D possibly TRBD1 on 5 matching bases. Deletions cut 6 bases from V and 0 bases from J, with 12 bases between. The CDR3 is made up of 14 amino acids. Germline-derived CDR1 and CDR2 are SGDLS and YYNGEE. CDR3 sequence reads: CASTNQGLNTEAFF. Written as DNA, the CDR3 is TGTGCCAGCACCAATCAGGGCCTGAACACTGAAGCTTTCTTT. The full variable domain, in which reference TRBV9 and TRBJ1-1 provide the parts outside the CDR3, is DSGVTQTPKHLITATGQRVTLRCSPRSGDLSVYWYQQSLDQGLQFLIQYYNGEERAKGNILERFSAQQFPDLHSELNLSSLELGDSALYFCASTNQGLNTEAFFGQGTRLTVV.

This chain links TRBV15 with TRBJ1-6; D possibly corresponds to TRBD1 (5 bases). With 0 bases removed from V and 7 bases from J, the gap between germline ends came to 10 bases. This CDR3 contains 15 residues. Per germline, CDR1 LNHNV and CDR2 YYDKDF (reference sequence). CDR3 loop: CATSREGGRNSPLHF. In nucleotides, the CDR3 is TGTGCCACCAGCAGAGAGGGGGGGAGGAATTCACCCCTCCACTTT.